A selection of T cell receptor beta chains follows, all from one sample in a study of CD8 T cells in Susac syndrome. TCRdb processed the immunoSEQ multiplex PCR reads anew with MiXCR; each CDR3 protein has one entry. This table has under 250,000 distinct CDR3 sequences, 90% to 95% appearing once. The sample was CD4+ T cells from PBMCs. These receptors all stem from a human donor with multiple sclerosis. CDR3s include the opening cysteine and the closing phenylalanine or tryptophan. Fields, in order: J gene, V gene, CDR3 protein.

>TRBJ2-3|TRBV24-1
CATSEEGRDTQYF
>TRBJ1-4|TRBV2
CASRGLNRATNEKLFF
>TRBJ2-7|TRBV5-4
CASSSKGLIPYEQYF
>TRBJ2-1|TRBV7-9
CASSPRDHYNEQFF
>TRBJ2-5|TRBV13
CASSRVGETQYF
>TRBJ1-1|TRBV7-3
CASSLTPGAEAFF
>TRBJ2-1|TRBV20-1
CSATSGKDEQFF
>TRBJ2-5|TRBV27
CASSLTSGRAKETQYF
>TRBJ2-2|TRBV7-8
CASSLIGGLNTGELFF
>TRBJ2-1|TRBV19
CASSTLAGDVNEQFF
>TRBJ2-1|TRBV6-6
CASRYSRVYNEQFF
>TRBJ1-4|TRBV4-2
CASSRDRAGNEKLFF
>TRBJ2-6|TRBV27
CASSFRGGNSGANVLTF
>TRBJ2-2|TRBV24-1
CATSDAGQPNTGELFF
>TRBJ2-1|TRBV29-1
CSVDTVSSYNEQFF
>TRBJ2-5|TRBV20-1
CSARVPAQMETQYF
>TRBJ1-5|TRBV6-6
CASSSNQPQHF
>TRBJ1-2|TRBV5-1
CASSLEDGFSNYGYTF
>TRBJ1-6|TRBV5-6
CASSLLTGGNSPLHF
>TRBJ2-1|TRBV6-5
CASTGLAANEQFF
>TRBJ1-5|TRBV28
CASSVSNQPQHF
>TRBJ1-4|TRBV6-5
CASSYSTGTSGKLFF
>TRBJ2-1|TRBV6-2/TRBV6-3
CASSYRPRGSSYNEQFF
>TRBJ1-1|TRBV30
CAWRGTGDGEAFF
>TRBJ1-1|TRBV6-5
CASFRAMNTEAFF
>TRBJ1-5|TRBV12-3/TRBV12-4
CASSLRGSRGNQPQHF
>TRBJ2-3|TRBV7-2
CASSLLRGGSTDTQYF
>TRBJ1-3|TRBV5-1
CASSLKGQVNTIYF
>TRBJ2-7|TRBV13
CASSPLPDPGYEQYF
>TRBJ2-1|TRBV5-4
CASSLEGPNNEQFF
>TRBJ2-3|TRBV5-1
CASSLAGADTQYF
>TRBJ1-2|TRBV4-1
CASSQDTGGINYGYTF
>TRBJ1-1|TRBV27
CASSFSYDPVTEAFF
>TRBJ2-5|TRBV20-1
CSASPYGPETQYF
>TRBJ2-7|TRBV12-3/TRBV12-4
CASSWGGSYEQYF
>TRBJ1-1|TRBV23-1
CASSRGCSMTFF
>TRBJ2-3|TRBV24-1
CATSDLTGADTQYF
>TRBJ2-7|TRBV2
CASTGGQGRYEQYF
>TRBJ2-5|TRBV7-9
CASSRGQEQETQYF
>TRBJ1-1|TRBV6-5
CASSYSSPHTEAFF
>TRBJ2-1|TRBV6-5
CASSRDTYNEQFF
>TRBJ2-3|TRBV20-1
CSARRRGGRTDTQYF
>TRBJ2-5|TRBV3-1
CASSQEAGLAQTQYF
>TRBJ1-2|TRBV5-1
CASSFVSPGLLYGYTF
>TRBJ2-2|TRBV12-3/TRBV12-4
CASSPLGLANTGELFF
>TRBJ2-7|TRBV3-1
CASSQGVGTSGEQYF
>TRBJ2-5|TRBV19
CASSNLGREETQYF
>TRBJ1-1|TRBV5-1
CASSLGQGAKAFF
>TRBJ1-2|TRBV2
CASSEIRGGGYTF
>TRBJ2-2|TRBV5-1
CASSGTTNTGELFF
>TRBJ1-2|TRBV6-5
CASMRLQGPYGYTF
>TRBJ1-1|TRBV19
CASRRAGWDTEAFF
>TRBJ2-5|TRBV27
CASSKRGTESLTQYF
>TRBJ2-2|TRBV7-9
CASSPRRGLPLYTGELFF
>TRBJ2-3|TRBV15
CATQPFTGGATDTQYF
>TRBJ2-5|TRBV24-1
CATSDRPGLESRETQYF
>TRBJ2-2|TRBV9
CASSPWTGGTGELFF